The sequence of this TCR beta chain was determined in a study of CD8 T cells in ankylosing spondylitis. Study-wide points: Within ankylosing spondylitis blood, a TCR beta motif made up of eight or nine highly homologous variants appeared to be characteristic.

TCRdb redid the calling of the 5' RACE reads with MiXCR, one entry per CDR3 protein. The sample lists fewer than 750,000 distinct CDR3 sequences, roughly 19% occurring once. About this clonotype itself: Antigen specificity is unknown.

The germline V gene encodes CDR1 SEHNR and CDR2 FQNEAQ (reference sequence). This CDR3 has 15 amino acids. V was cut by 4 bases and J by 5 bases, with 15 bases left in between. The source of this sequence is a male donor with ankylosing spondylitis. The V call is TRBV7-9, the J call TRBJ2-1, with unresolved D. Sequencing was done on a sample of blood, either unsorted or a sorted T cell fraction (not recorded which). The CDR3 here is CASSSGIPNHNEQFF. DNA of the CDR3: TGTGCCAGCAGCTCTGGGATCCCCAATCACAATGAGCAGTTCTTC. Together with reference TRBV7-9 and TRBJ2-1, the CDR3 gives the full variable domain: DTGVSQNPRHKITKRGQNVTFRCDPISEHNRLYWYRQTLGQGPEFLTYFQNEAQLEKSRLLSDRFSAERPKGSFSTLEIQRTEQGDSAMYLCASSSGIPNHNEQFFGPGTRLTVL.